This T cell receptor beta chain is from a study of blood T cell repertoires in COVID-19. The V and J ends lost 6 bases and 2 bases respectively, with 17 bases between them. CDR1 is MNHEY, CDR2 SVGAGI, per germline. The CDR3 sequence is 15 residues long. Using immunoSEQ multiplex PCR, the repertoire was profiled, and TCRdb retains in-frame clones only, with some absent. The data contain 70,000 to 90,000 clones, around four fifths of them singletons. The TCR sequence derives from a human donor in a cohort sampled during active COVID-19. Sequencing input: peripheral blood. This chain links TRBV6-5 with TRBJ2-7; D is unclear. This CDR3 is CASRVTDEVAYEQYF. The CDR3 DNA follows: TGTGCCAGCAGAGTTACGGATGAGGTCGCCTACGAGCAGTACTTC.